This record covers a single T cell receptor (beta chain). This CDR3 spans 15 amino acids. The V and J ends lost 2 bases and 5 bases respectively, with 16 bases between them. Germline CDR1 and CDR2: SGHAT and FQNNGV. TCRdb keeps only in-frame clones here, not all; method: immunoSEQ multiplex PCR. The table has under 300,000 clones, roughly 86% seen once; the top ten hold roughly 0.8%. This sample stems from a study of blood T cell repertoires in COVID-19. Across the study: From the United States, Italy and Spain came samples of acute and convalescent COVID-19. PBMCs, B-cell-depleted T cells, or T cells provided the cDNA or gDNA that made up the material.

The sample taken for sequencing was peripheral blood. The chain is built from TRBV11-2 and TRBJ2-7; D perhaps matches TRBD2 (6 bases). The sequence was collected from a woman younger than 45 with acute or convalescent COVID-19. For the CDR3, the DNA is TGTGCCAGCAGCTTAACCACGCGGGAACAGGACGAGCAGTACTTC. It encodes CASSLTTREQDEQYF. Together with reference TRBV11-2 and TRBJ2-7, the CDR3 gives the full variable domain: EAGVAQSPRYKIIEKRQSVAFWCNPISGHATLYWYQQILGQGPKLLIQFQNNGVVDDSQLPKDRFSAERLKGVDSTLKIQPAKLEDSAVYLCASSLTTREQDEQYFGPGTRLTVT.